The present T cell receptor (beta chain) was sequenced within a study of cytomegalovirus exposure and HLA in healthy donors. Study results and limitations: An Asian-associated ancestry cluster reportedly showed fewer N-insertions than the roughly 670-donor mean in a later analysis.

Amplification used 60 Vbeta primers and 13 Jbeta primers. TCRdb keeps only in-frame clones here, not all; method: immunoSEQ multiplex PCR. The repertoire holds about 190,000 clones, with more than 65% as singletons. Germline CDR1 reads LNHDA; CDR2 reads SQIVND (reference sequence). The CDR3 is 15 residues long. V was pared by 5 bases and J by 5 bases, with 19 bases between. About this clone: What it binds is unknown.

The TCR comes from a woman aged 25 to 39 in good health and CMV-seropositive. The V gene is TRBV19, the J gene TRBJ2-7; D is possibly TRBD1 (9 bases). The sample consisted of PBMCs. The CDR3 nucleotides read TGTGCCAGTAGTCTCCGGGGGGGACAGGGTAACGAGCAGTACTTC. Translated, it gives CASSLRGGQGNEQYF.